These 11 T cell receptor beta chains came from one sample sequenced in a study of beta chain features in type 1 diabetes. Whole-study results and caveats: TCRB CDR3 length was moderately but significantly reduced in all four CD4+ subsets of Type 1 diabetes patients.

The sequenced template was cDNA made from the entire isolated RNA. The repertoire was sequenced with immunoSEQ multiplex PCR; TCRdb's copy has only in-frame clones and lacks some. Of a few hundred thousand clones in the sample, over 9% are singletons; the top ten hold around 0.66%. The antigens these receptors bind are not known. The sequencing sample was made of central memory CD4+ T cells from blood. Receptor source: a man in his thirties or forties with type 1 diabetes.

This clone has only a few counts. The chain combines TRBV28 with TRBJ1-5; the D is unclear. The CDR3 length is 16 residues. V was shortened by 9 bases and J by 0 bases, with 18 bases between the two germline ends. Germline V lookup: CDR1 MDHEN, CDR2 SYDVKM. The CDR3 loop is CASLGRWWDSNQPQHF. CDR3 sequence (DNA): TGTGCCAGTCTGGGAAGGTGGTGGGATAGCAATCAGCCCCAGCATTTT.

The rearrangement joins TRBV10-3 to TRBJ1-2, with D hard to call. Trimming shortened V by 7 bases and J by 4 bases, and 19 bases separated the two germline ends. This CDR3 has 15 residues. The germline V gene has CDR1 ENHRY and CDR2 SYGVKD. CDR3 nucleotides: TGTGCCATCACCTCGAGCCTGGACTGGGGCTATGGCTACACCTTC. It specifies CAITSSLDWGYGYTF.

This clone was seen more than once but under ten times. J is TRBJ2-1 and V is TRBV11-2, with D perhaps matching TRBD2 (6 bases). Germline lookup yields CDR1 SGHAT and CDR2 FQNNGV. Trimming removed 4 bases from V and 6 bases from J, with 13 bases in between. There are 14 residues in the CDR3. CDR3 sequence reads: CASSSGGLGNEQFF. CDR3 coding DNA: TGTGCCAGCAGCTCCGGGGGTCTAGGCAATGAGCAGTTCTTC.

This clone came up a few times. The chain recombines TRBV11-2 with TRBJ2-2; D is undetermined. This CDR3 is built from 13 residues. Trimming took 0 bases from V and 7 from J, leaving 6 bases between them. The germline gives CDR1 SGHAT, CDR2 FQNNGV. In DNA, the CDR3 is TGTGCCAGCAGCTTAGATGAAATCGGGGAGCTGTTTTTT. Translation gives CASSLDEIGELFF.

The CDR3 sequence is CSAHEGEQYF. CDR3 DNA: TGCAGTGCTCACGAAGGTGAGCAGTACTTC. V gene TRBV20-1 combines with J gene TRBJ2-7; D unresolved. Trimming removed 5 bases at V and 7 bases at J, with 9 bases between. The CDR3 consists of 10 residues. Germline CDR1 DFQATT, CDR2 SNEGSKA (reference sequence).

This clone was observed a handful of times. This specimen includes other DNA sequences encoding the same CDR3. The rearrangement joins TRBV5-1 to TRBJ1-2; TRBD1 matches 7 bases. The CDR3 runs 13 residues. Unmatched junction bases numbered 1, after V lost 2 bases and J lost 3 bases. Germline CDR1 and CDR2: SGHRS and YFSETQ. CDR3 coding DNA: TGCGCCAGCAGCTTCCAGGGGGACTATGGCTACACCTTC. This gives the protein CASSFQGDYGYTF. Variable domain in full (rest from reference TRBV5-1 and TRBJ1-2): KAGVTQTPRYLIKTRGQQVTLSCSPISGHRSVSWYQQTPGQGLQFLFEYFSETQRNKGNFPGRFSGRQFSNSRSEMNVSTLELGDSALYLCASSFQGDYGYTFGSGTRLTVV.

This clone was seen more than once but under ten times. J is TRBJ2-5 and V is TRBV7-3; TRBD2 is a possible D gene (6 bases). CDR3 length: 13 residues. Germline CDR1 reads SGHTA; CDR2 reads FQGTGA. V was clipped by 5 bases and J by 0 bases, with 7 bases between them. The CDR3 bases are TGTGCCAGCAGCCGGGGGTACCAAGAGACCCAGTACTTC. This gives the protein CASSRGYQETQYF.

The chain recombines TRBV7-2 with TRBJ1-1, with 7 positions matching TRBD1. V shed 1 base and J 7 bases; nucleotides not matched to a gene: 9. The germline V gene encodes CDR1 SGHTA and CDR2 FQGNSA. The CDR3 contains 15 residues. CDR3 amino acids: CASSLVNLGQLEAFF. The CDR3 bases are TGTGCCAGCAGCTTAGTTAATCTGGGACAGCTTGAAGCTTTCTTT. Full variable domain (remainder filled in from reference TRBV7-2 and TRBJ1-1): GAGVSQSPSNKVTEKGKDVELRCDPISGHTALYWYRQSLGQGLEFLIYFQGNSAPDKSGLPSDRFSAERTGGSVSTLTIQRTQQEDSAVYLCASSLVNLGQLEAFFGQGTRLTVV.

This clone was seen a handful of times. The V gene is TRBV19, the J gene TRBJ2-5; no definite D call. Per germline, CDR1 LNHDA and CDR2 SQIVND (reference sequence). The CDR3 covers 11 residues. V was cut by 0 bases and J by 4 bases, with 0 bases left in between. CDR3 in DNA: TGTGCCAGTAGTATAGAAGAGACCCAGTACTTC. Translated, it gives CASSIEETQYF.

This clone appeared once. The chain is built from TRBV4-3 and TRBJ2-7; 7 bases agree with TRBD2. The CDR3 runs to 16 residues. The germline V gene encodes CDR1 LGHNA and CDR2 YSLEER. V trimming: 0 bases; J trimming: 2 bases; junction bases outside the gene matches: 7. The CDR3 reads CASSQEAGALTYEQYF. The DNA for the CDR3 is TGCGCCAGCAGCCAAGAGGCGGGAGCCCTAACCTACGAGCAGTACTTC.

This clone turned up a few times. This CDR3 is CASSLLRQDTQYF. The CDR3, as DNA: TGTGCCAGCAGCTTACTTAGGCAAGATACGCAGTATTTT. This chain connects TRBV7-9 to TRBJ2-3; D is unresolved. Germline loops: CDR1 SEHNR, CDR2 FQNEAQ (reference sequence). V was pared by 2 bases and J by 5 bases, with 8 bases between. The CDR3 totals 13 residues. Full variable domain (missing parts from reference TRBV7-9 and TRBJ2-3): DTGVSQNPRHKITKRGQNVTFRCDPISEHNRLYWYRQTLGQGPEFLTYFQNEAQLEKSRLLSDRFSAERPKGSFSTLEIQRTEQGDSAMYLCASSLLRQDTQYFGPGTRLTVL.